The 9 T cell receptor beta chains below come from one sample, sequenced in a study of blood T cell repertoires in COVID-19. The repertoire was sequenced with immunoSEQ multiplex PCR; TCRdb's copy has only in-frame clones and lacks some. Of around 140,000 clones detected, 84% appear once; the ten largest clones hold 2% to 2.5%. Sample: PBMCs or T cells enriched from blood (not recorded which). Receptor source: a man aged 35 to 55 with acute COVID-19.

The chain combines TRBV4-1 with TRBJ2-1, with 9 bases matching TRBD1. With 0 bases clipped from V and 6 bases from J, the junction kept 9 bases outside the gene matches. This CDR3 region has 17 residues. CDR1 is MGHRA and CDR2 is YSYEKL in the germline V gene. CDR3 region: CASSQEGPGQGINEQFF. Here the CDR3 DNA reads TGCGCCAGCAGCCAAGAGGGGCCGGGACAGGGTATCAATGAGCAGTTCTTC.

The chain links TRBV29-1 to TRBJ2-5; 8 bases map to TRBD2. CDR1 and CDR2 (germline): SQVTM, ANQGSEA. CDR3 length: 13 amino acids. V was clipped by 2 bases and J by 4 bases; unmatched bases: 3. In DNA, the CDR3 is TGCAGCGTTGAAACCGGGACTAGAGAGACCCAGTACTTC. It translates to CSVETGTRETQYF.

The genes are TRBV5-4 and TRBJ1-2; TRBD1 agrees at 7 bases. Trimming removed 0 bases from V and 8 bases from J; junction bases left unmatched: 7. The length of the CDR3 is 14 residues. The germline V gene encodes CDR1 SGHNT and CDR2 YYREEE (reference sequence). CDR3 in amino acids: CASSLAAGGEGYTF. DNA for the CDR3: TGTGCCAGCAGCTTGGCGGCAGGGGGTGAGGGCTACACCTTC. Full variable domain (outside the CDR3, taken from reference TRBV5-4 and TRBJ1-2): ETGVTQSPTHLIKTRGQQVTLRCSSQSGHNTVSWYQQALGQGPQFIFQYYREEENGRGNFPPRFSGLQFPNYSSELNVNALELDDSALYLCASSLAAGGEGYTFGSGTRLTVV.

The chain couples TRBV7-3 to TRBJ2-3; D is unresolved. Germline CDR1 and CDR2: SGHTA and FQGTGA. The ends were cut back, 5 bases at V and 6 bases at J, with 24 bases in the middle. The CDR3 extends over 17 amino acids. The CDR3 DNA follows: TGTGCCAGCAGCCCCACCTACGGCGCGGTCGAAATGGATACGCAGTATTTT. Translation: CASSPTYGAVEMDTQYF. The entire variable domain, with the rest obtained from reference TRBV7-3 and TRBJ2-3, is as follows: GAGVSQTPSNKVTEKGKYVELRCDPISGHTALYWYRQSLGQGPEFLIYFQGTGAADDSGLPNDRFFAVRPEGSVSTLKIQRTERGDSAVYLCASSPTYGAVEMDTQYFGPGTRLTVL.

As DNA, the CDR3 is TGTGCCAGCACCCCGGGGACAGTCAACACTGAAGCTTTCTTT. Encoded protein: CASTPGTVNTEAFF. This chain links TRBV2 with TRBJ1-1; TRBD1 aligns across 7 bases. The CDR3 loop spans 14 amino acids. The germline V gene has CDR1 SNHLY and CDR2 FYNNEI. Trimming took 7 bases from V and 2 from J; bases not matched to a gene: 7.

The CDR3 spells CASSGLADAYEQYF. The CDR3 DNA is TGTGCCAGCAGTGGGCTAGCGGACGCCTACGAGCAGTACTTC. V gene TRBV2 combines with J gene TRBJ2-7; 7 bases align to TRBD2. Per germline, CDR1 SNHLY and CDR2 FYNNEI. Germline trimming cut 4 bases from V and 2 bases from J; bases unmatched to any gene: 5. This CDR3 is 14 amino acids long. Full variable domain (remainder filled in from reference TRBV2 and TRBJ2-7): EPEVTQTPSHQVTQMGQEVILRCVPISNHLYFYWYRQILGQKVEFLVSFYNNEISEKSEIFDDQFSVERPDGSNFTLKIRSTKLEDSAMYFCASSGLADAYEQYFGPGTRLTVT.

The chain is built from TRBV7-9 and TRBJ1-1; 7 bases line up with TRBD1. Germline trimming cut 4 bases from V and 0 bases from J; bases unmatched to any gene: 17. Germline-derived CDR1 and CDR2 are SEHNR and FQNEAQ (reference sequence). This CDR3 is built from 19 residues. The CDR3 region has the DNA TGTGCCAGCAGCTCAGTCCCGGGACAGACCGGGGCCATGAACACTGAAGCTTTCTTT. Protein: CASSSVPGQTGAMNTEAFF.

This clone was counted at least ten times. The chain recombines TRBV25-1 with TRBJ2-1; no clear D. Per the germline V gene, CDR1 is MGHDK and CDR2 is SYGVNS. Trimming removed 8 bases at V and 6 bases at J, with 17 bases between. The CDR3 is 14 residues long. As DNA, the CDR3 is TGTGCCAGCCGCCTTGCGGCGGCCGGCAATGAGCAGTTCTTC. Protein sequence: CASRLAAAGNEQFF.

The gene calls are TRBV6-5 and TRBJ1-1; tentative D call: TRBD1 (5 bases). This CDR3 contains 11 residues. V was clipped by 6 bases and J by 11 bases, with 13 bases between them. Germline V gene lookup returns CDR1 MNHEY and CDR2 SVGAGI. Here the CDR3 DNA reads TGTGCCAGCAGCACCGGGGGTTTGGCTTTCTTT. Translated, it gives CASSTGGLAFF.